A single sample is the source of the 10 T cell receptor beta chains below, sequenced in a study of spatial heterogeneity in lung cancer. TCRdb itself ran the 5' RACE reads through MiXCR, one entry per CDR3 protein. The sample has about 120,000 distinct CDR3 sequences, approximately 12% seen once. Time point indicated: blood at routine non-recurrence follow-up after resection. Whole RNA, isolated from tumor, nontumor lung or frozen PBMC, was sequenced without prior sorting. The sequencing used PBMCs, collected at follow-up. Every receptor here comes from a male donor with early-stage non-small cell lung cancer.

This clonotype was counted a few times. V gene TRBV2 combines with J gene TRBJ2-6, with D possibly called TRBD1 or TRBD2 (5 bases each). Germline CDR1 reads SNHLY; CDR2 reads FYNNEI. The CDR3 loop spans 15 amino acids. The V end was cut by 4 bases, the J end by 4 bases, with 11 bases between. The CDR3 DNA sequence: TGTGCCAGCAGTGTTGAGGGGTTCGGGGCCAACGTCCTGACTTTC. Its protein product is CASSVEGFGANVLTF.

This clonotype has ten or more counts. The chain is built from TRBV7-2 and TRBJ2-5, with 12 bases lining up with TRBD2. CDR3 length: 19 residues. Germline V gives CDR1 SGHTA, CDR2 FQGNSA. After removal of 5 bases from V and 9 bases from J, the junction contained 22 bases not matched to a gene. CDR3 amino acids: CASSPYTSGLAGGRWAQYF. The CDR3 coding sequence is TGTGCCAGCAGCCCATACACATCGGGACTAGCGGGCGGGAGGTGGGCCCAGTACTTC. Drawing the rest from reference TRBV7-2 and TRBJ2-5, the complete variable domain is GAGVSQSPSNKVTEKGKDVELRCDPISGHTALYWYRQSLGQGLEFLIYFQGNSAPDKSGLPSDRFSAERTGGSVSTLTIQRTQQEDSAVYLCASSPYTSGLAGGRWAQYFGPGTRLLVL.

This clonotype occurred a few times. CDR3 amino acids: CASSFGGRAKETQYF. DNA for the CDR3: TGCGCCAGCAGCTTTGGGGGTCGAGCGAAGGAGACCCAGTACTTC. This chain links TRBV5-1 with TRBJ2-5; D is possibly TRBD1 or TRBD2 (5 bases each). Germline V CDR1 and CDR2: SGHRS, YFSETQ. The CDR3 loop spans 15 amino acids. The V end was cut by 2 bases, the J end by 5 bases, with 16 bases between.

The genes are TRBV18 and TRBJ2-7; a weak D match, TRBD1 (6 bases). V lost 0 bases and J lost 3, with 12 bases in between. In germline, CDR1 is KGHSH, CDR2 LQKENI. This CDR3 is 15 amino acids long. The CDR3 nucleotides read TGTGCCAGCTCACCACCACAGGGCCGGAGCTACGAGCAGTACTTC. Translated, it gives CASSPPQGRSYEQYF.

In this sample, this clonotype turned up a few times. The chain combines TRBV9 with TRBJ2-3, with D possibly being TRBD1 (6 bases). CDR3 length: 14 residues. V was shortened by 4 bases and J by 1 base, with 10 bases between the two germline ends. Germline V gene data show CDR1 as SGDLS and CDR2 as YYNGEE. The CDR3 region is CASSPRTGTDTQYF. In DNA, the CDR3 is TGTGCCAGCAGCCCACGGACAGGCACAGATACGCAGTATTTT.

This chain links TRBV5-1 with TRBJ2-7; a possible D gene is TRBD1 (6 bases). Germline V gives CDR1 SGHRS, CDR2 YFSETQ. The CDR3 runs 17 residues. With 3 bases removed from V and 0 bases from J, the gap between germline ends came to 19 bases. Here the CDR3 reads CASSSGQRQESSYEQYF. The DNA for the CDR3 is TGCGCCAGCAGCTCGGGCCAGCGACAGGAGAGCTCCTACGAGCAGTACTTC.

The rearrangement joins TRBV6-5 to TRBJ1-6; D gene uncertain. The V gene lost 4 bases and the J gene lost 7 bases, with 11 bases spanning the gap. The CDR3 has 14 residues. The V gene's germline CDR1 is MNHEY and CDR2 SVGAGI. The CDR3 coding sequence is TGTGCCAGCAGTTCGGGTGGATTCAATTCACCCCTCCACTTT. It yields the protein CASSSGGFNSPLHF.

There are a few counts of this clonotype. This chain joins TRBV24-1 and TRBJ1-5; possibly TRBD1 for D (6 bases). The V end lost 5 bases, the J end lost 6 bases, and 10 bases lay between the germline ends. The germline V gene has CDR1 KGHDR and CDR2 SFDVKD. CDR3 length: 13 residues. The CDR3 loop reads CATSGTGFQPQHF. The CDR3 region has the DNA TGTGCCACCAGTGGTACAGGGTTTCAGCCCCAGCATTTT.

This clonotype was detected ten times or more. This chain connects TRBV5-1 to TRBJ2-2; no definite D call. CDR3 length: 13 residues. V was cut by 7 bases and J by 1 base, with 8 bases left in between. Germline V lookup: CDR1 SGHRS, CDR2 YFSETQ. The DNA of the CDR3 is TGCGCCAGCCAGGTCGGGAACACCGGGGAGCTGTTTTTT. Translated: CASQVGNTGELFF.

This clonotype was picked up many times. The V and J genes are TRBV5-1 and TRBJ2-1, with a possible D match to TRBD1 (6 bases). Germline V gene data show CDR1 as SGHRS and CDR2 as YFSETQ. CDR3 length: 14 amino acids. Trimming removed 2 bases at V and 4 bases at J, with 10 bases between. The DNA of the CDR3 is TGCGCCAGCAGCTTTGGGACACTATACAATGAGCAGTTCTTC. Encoded protein: CASSFGTLYNEQFF.